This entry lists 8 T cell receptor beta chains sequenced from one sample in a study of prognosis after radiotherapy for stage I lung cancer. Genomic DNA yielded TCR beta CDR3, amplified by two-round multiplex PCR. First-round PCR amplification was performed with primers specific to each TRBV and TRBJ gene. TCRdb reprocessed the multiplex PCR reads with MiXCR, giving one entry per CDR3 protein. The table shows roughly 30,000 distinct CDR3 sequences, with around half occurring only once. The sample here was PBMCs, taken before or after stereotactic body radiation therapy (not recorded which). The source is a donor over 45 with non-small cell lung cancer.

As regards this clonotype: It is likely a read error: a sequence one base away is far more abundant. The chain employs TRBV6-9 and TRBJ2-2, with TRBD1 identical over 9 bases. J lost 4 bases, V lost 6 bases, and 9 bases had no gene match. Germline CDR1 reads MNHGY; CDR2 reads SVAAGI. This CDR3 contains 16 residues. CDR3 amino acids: CASSLRGQGRTGELFF. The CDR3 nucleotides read TGTGCCAGCAGCCTCCGGGGACAGGGACGCACCGGGGAGCTGTTTTTT.

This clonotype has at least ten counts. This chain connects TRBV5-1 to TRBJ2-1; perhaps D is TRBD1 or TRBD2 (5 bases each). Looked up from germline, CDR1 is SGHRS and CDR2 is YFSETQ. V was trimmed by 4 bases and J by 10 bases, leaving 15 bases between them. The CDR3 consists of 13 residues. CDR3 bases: TGCGCCAGCAGCGAAGGGACGAGCTCAGAGCAGTTCTTC. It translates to CASSEGTSSEQFF.

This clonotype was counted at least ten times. The CDR3 nucleotides are TGTGCCAGTAGTATCGGACTAGCGGGAGGGCCACCCTACAATGAGCAGTTCTTC. This sequence encodes CASSIGLAGGPPYNEQFF. V usage is TRBV19 and J usage is TRBJ2-1; 15 bases map to TRBD2. CDR1 is LNHDA and CDR2 is SQIVND in the germline V gene (reference sequence). The junction had 5 bases not matched to a gene; V was cut back by 3 bases and J by 2 bases. The CDR3 contains 18 residues.

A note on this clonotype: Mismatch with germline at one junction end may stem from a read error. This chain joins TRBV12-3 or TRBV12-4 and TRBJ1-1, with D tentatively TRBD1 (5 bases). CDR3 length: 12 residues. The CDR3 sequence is CASRAGNTEAFF. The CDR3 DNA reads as TGTGCCAGCAGGGCAGGGAACACTGAGGCTTTCTTT.

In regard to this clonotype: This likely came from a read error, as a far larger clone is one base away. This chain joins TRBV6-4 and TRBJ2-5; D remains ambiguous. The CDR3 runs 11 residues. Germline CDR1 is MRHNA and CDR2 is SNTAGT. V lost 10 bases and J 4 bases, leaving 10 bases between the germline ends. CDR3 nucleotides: TGTGCCATCAGCCCCAGAGAGACCCAGTACTTC. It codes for CAISPRETQYF.

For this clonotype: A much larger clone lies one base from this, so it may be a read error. Written as DNA, the CDR3 is TGTGCCAGCAGCTCGTACCTTGGGGGGGAGACCCAGTACTTC. This translates into CASSSYLGGETQYF. V is TRBV11-3 and J is TRBJ2-5, with TRBD2 as a possible D gene (6 bases). CDR1 and CDR2 (germline): SGHNT, YENEEA. V lost 4 bases and J lost 5, with 14 bases in between. The CDR3 totals 14 residues.

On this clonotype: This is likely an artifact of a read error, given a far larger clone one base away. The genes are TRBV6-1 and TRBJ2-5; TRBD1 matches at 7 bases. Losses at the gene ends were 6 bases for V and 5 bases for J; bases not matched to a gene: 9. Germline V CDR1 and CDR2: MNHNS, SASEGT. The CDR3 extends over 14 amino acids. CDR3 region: CASRGQVLGETQYF. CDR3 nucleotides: TGTGCCAGCAGAGGACAGGTTCTTGGGGAGACCCAGTACTTC.

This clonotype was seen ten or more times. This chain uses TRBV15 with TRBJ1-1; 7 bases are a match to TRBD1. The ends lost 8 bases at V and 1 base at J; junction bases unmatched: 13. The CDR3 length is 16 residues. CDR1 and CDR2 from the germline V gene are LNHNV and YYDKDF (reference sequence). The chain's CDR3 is CATEEGAGGGNTEAFF. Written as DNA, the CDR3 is TGTGCCACCGAAGAGGGGGCAGGAGGGGGGAACACTGAAGCTTTCTTT.